The rows below give T cell receptor beta chains drawn from one sample of a study of T cells in Graves' hyperthyroidism and ophthalmopathy. MiXCR, applied by TCRdb to the multiplex PCR reads, yields one record per CDR3 protein. Of under 400,000 distinct CDR3 sequences listed, 20% to 25% are singletons. Sequencing was carried out using blood. Receptors were obtained from a man aged 45-60 years with Graves' hyperthyroidism. CDR3s include the opening cysteine and the closing phenylalanine or tryptophan. Fields, in order: clone size, J gene, D gene, V gene, CDR3 DNA, CDR3 protein. A D gene is named only where the DNA matches it firmly. The size field is filled for only some rows; it gives once, few, many or a size class.

clone size: many; J gene: TRBJ2-1; D gene: TRBD2; V gene: TRBV2; CDR3 DNA: TGTGCCAGCGGGAGGGCCCCCAATGAGCAGTTCTTC; CDR3 protein: CASGRAPNEQFF
clone size: many; J gene: TRBJ2-1; D gene: TRBD1; V gene: TRBV24-1; CDR3 DNA: TGTGCCACCAGTGACCTGGCACCGGGACAGGGGTGGAATGAGCAGTTCTTC; CDR3 protein: CATSDLAPGQGWNEQFF
clone size: few; J gene: TRBJ1-5; D gene: NA; V gene: TRBV5-1; CDR3 DNA: TGCGCCAGCAGCGCGGACGGAAATCAGCCCCAGCATTTT; CDR3 protein: CASSADGNQPQHF
clone size: NA; J gene: TRBJ1-5; D gene: NA; V gene: TRBV7-6; CDR3 DNA: TGTGCCAGCAGCTTAGAGGACGCTAGCAATCAGCCCCAGCATTTT; CDR3 protein: CASSLEDASNQPQHF
clone size: few; J gene: TRBJ2-7; D gene: NA; V gene: TRBV20-1; CDR3 DNA: TGCAGTGCTAGGGTGATAGGACCTGACGAGCAGTACTTC; CDR3 protein: CSARVIGPDEQYF
clone size: NA; J gene: TRBJ1-1; D gene: NA; V gene: TRBV19; CDR3 DNA: TGTGCCAGTAGTATCCGGAACACTGAAGCTTTCTTT; CDR3 protein: CASSIRNTEAFF
clone size: NA; J gene: TRBJ2-1; D gene: NA; V gene: TRBV29-1; CDR3 DNA: TGCAGCGTTGAAGAGAGGAGGAATGAGCAGTTCTTC; CDR3 protein: CSVEERRNEQFF
clone size: many; J gene: TRBJ2-1; D gene: NA; V gene: TRBV6-1; CDR3 DNA: TGTGCCAGCAGTGCTCGTCCAGGAACCCTTGGCAATGAGCAGTTCTTC; CDR3 protein: CASSARPGTLGNEQFF
clone size: many; J gene: TRBJ2-7; D gene: TRBD2; V gene: TRBV12-3/TRBV12-4; CDR3 DNA: TGTGCCAGCAGTTTTGCCTTGGGACTAGCTGTCGAGCAGTACTTC; CDR3 protein: CASSFALGLAVEQYF
clone size: few; J gene: TRBJ2-7; D gene: NA; V gene: TRBV7-3; CDR3 DNA: TGTGCCAGCAGATCGGGCTGCCAGCCGATTACCTACGAGCAGTACTTC; CDR3 protein: CASRSGCQPITYEQYF
clone size: NA; J gene: TRBJ1-6; D gene: TRBD1; V gene: TRBV2; CDR3 DNA: TGTGCCAGCACGGCGGACAGGGATCCCTCACCCCTCCACTTT; CDR3 protein: CASTADRDPSPLHF
clone size: many; J gene: TRBJ2-5; D gene: TRBD2; V gene: TRBV7-9; CDR3 DNA: TGTGCCAGCAGCTTACCCACCGGGACTAGCGGCCAAGAGACCCAGTACTTC; CDR3 protein: CASSLPTGTSGQETQYF
clone size: few; J gene: TRBJ2-3; D gene: TRBD1; V gene: TRBV9; CDR3 DNA: TGTGCCAGCAGCGGACAGGGGATGACAGATACGCAGTATTTT; CDR3 protein: CASSGQGMTDTQYF